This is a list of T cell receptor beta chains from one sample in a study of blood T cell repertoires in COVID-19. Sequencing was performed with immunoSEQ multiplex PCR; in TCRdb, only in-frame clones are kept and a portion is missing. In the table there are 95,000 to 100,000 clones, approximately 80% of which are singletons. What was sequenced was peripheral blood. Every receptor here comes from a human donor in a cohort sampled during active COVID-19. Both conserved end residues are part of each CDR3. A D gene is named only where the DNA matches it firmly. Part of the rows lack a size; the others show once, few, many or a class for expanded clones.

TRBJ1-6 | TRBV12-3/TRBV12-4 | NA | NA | CASRRTGNSPLHF
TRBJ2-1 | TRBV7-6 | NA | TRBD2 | CASSLTSGISNEQFF
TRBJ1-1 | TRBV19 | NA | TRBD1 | CASSISGTGGLAEAFF
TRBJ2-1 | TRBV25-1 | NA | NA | CASSGGHQNEQFF
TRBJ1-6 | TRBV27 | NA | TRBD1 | CASSLLTGSDSPLHF
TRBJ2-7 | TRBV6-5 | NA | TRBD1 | CASTRDRGGYEQYF
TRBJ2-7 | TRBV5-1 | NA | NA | CASSKQQGNEQYF
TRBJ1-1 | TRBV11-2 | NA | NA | CASSLQRGPNTEAFF
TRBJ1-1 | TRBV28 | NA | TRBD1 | CASSLGQGRRTEAFF
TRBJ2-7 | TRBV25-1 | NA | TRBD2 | CASSESGLAPYEQYF
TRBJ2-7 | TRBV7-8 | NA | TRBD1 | CASSNQGALDF
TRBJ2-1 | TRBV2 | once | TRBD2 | CASSTPGTSGGAKGANEQFF
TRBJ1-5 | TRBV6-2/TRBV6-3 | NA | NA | CASSTTGGSNQPQHF
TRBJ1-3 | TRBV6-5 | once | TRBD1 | CASSYSLTGQENTIYF
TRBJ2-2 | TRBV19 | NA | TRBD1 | CASMKQGADTGELFF
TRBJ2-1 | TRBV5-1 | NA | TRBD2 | CASSLSGTTYNEQFF
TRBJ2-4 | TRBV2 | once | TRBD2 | CASSAEIAGLRNIQYF
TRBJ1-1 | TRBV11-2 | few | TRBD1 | CASSLGPLGTGSTEAFF
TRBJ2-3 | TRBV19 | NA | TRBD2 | CATRTSGQETDTQYF
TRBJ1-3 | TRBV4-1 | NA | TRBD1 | CASSQEGQGLAGNTIYF
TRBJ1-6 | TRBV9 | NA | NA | CASSPHYSPLHF
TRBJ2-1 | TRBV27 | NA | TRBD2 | CASSLEGPLAGVRDEQFF
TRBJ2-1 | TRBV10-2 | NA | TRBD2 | CASSDPSGTYNEQFF
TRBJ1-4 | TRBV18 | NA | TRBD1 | CASSSTGGLNEKLFF
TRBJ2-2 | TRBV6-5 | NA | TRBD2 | CASSYEAGANTGELFF
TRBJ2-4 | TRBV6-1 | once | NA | CASSEFEGGSGLRIQYF
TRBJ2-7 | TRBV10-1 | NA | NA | CASSAGTAEQYF
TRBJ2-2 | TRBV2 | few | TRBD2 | CASSEPGTSGMANTGELFF
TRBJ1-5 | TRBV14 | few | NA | CASSQDPGRPQHF
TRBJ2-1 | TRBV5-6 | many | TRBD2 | CASSLKVLAGNNEQFF
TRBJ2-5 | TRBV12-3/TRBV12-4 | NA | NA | CASSLAGLKTQYF
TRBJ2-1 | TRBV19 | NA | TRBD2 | CASSLPRTSGSNEQFF
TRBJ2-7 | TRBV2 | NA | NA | CASSEQGWTYEQYF
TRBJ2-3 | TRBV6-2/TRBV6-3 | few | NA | CASSSGYTDTQYF
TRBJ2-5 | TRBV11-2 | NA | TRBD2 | CASSPRVAGVPQETQYF
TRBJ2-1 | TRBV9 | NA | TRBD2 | CASSAQTSGGYNEQFF
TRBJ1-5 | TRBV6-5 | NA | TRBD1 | CASKNTGQGNQPQHF
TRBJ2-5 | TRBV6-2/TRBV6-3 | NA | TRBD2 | CASSYTGTKETQYF
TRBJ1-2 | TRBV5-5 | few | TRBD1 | CASSLRQGIGYGYTF
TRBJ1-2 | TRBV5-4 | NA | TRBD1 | CASSLAPTGNYGYTF
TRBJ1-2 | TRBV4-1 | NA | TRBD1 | CASSSGTGANYGYTF
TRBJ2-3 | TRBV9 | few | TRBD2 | CASSVLGLAATDTQYF
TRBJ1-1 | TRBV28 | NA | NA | CASSLSCTEAFF
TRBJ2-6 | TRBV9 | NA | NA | CASSVDRVFAGANVLTF
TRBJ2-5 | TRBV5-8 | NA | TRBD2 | CATTNLPTSGSGETQYF
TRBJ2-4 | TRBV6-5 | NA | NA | CASTKAGAKNIQYF